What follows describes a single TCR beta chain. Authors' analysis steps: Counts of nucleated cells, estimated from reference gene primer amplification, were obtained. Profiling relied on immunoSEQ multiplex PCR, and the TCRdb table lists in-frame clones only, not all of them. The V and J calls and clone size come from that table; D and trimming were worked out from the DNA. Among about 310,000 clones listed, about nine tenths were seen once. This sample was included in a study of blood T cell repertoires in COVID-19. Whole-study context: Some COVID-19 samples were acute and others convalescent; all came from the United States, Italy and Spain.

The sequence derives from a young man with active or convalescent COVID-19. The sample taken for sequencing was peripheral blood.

This CDR3 is CASRFGSGGELFF. The CDR3 DNA is TGTGCCAGCCGATTCGGATCGGGCGGGGAGCTGTTTTTT. V usage is TRBV6-5 and J usage is TRBJ2-2; no clear D. CDR1 and CDR2 from the germline V gene are MNHEY and SVGAGI. This CDR3 has 13 residues. Trimming shortened V by 8 bases and J by 7 bases, and 14 bases separated the two germline ends.